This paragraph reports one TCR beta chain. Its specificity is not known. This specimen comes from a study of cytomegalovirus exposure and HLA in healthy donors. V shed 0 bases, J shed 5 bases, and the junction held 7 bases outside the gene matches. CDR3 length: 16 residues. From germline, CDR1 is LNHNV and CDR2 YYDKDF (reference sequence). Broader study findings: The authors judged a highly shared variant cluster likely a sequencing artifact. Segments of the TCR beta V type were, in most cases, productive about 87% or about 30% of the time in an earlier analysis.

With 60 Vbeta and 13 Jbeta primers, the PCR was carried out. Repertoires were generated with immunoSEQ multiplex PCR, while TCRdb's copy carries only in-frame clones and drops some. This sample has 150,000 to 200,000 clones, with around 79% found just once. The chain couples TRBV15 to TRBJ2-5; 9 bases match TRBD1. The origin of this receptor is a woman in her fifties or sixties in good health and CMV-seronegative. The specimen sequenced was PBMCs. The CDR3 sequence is CATSRDSGQGKETQYF. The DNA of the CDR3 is TGTGCCACCAGCAGAGATTCGGGACAGGGCAAGGAGACCCAGTACTTC.